In this sample, the clone carrying this T cell receptor (beta chain) turned up a few times. Its antigen remains unidentified. This record belongs to a study of T-cell reconstitution after alpha-beta-depleted transplantation in children. The study, taken as a whole, reports: Alpha-beta T cells about two months after transplant reportedly derived from several hundred expanded graft clones. Elevated TCRbeta diversity at day 60 was traced, in some patients, to surviving recipient T cells and thymic progenitors.

CDR3 length equals 16 residues. CDR1 is DFQATT and CDR2 is SNEGSKA in the germline V gene (reference sequence). The J segment lost 4 bases and the V segment lost 3 bases, leaving 9 bases of the junction unmatched. Unique molecular identifiers featured in how the TCRbeta library was prepared. MiXCR, applied by TCRdb to the PCR reads, yields one record per CDR3 protein. The data show hundreds of thousands of distinct CDR3 sequences, about an eighth seen once. The rearrangement uses TRBV20-1 and TRBJ2-1; 10 nucleotides align to TRBD2. Sample: PBMCs, taken before TCRalphabeta/CD19-depleted stem cell transplant. The TCR comes from a girl aged 2 to 9 with congenital amegakaryocytic thrombocytopenia, due to receive a stem cell transplant. The DNA of the CDR3 is TGCAGTGCTAGGAGTGGACTAGCGGTTTCTTACAATGAGCAGTTCTTC. This translates into CSARSGLAVSYNEQFF.